The subject of this entry is one TCR beta chain. Libraries were prepared by immunoSEQ multiplex PCR; TCRdb keeps only in-frame clonotypes and omits some of them. The profile covers some 130,000 clones, with roughly 91% appearing a single time and about 1.7% taken by the ten largest. Germline V gene data show CDR1 as SNHLY and CDR2 as FYNNEI. V lost 3 bases, J lost 3 bases, and 8 bases lay in between. This CDR3 comprises 13 residues. This record belongs to a study of control samples from healthy donors and cancer patients. This TCR came from a man aged 50-59 years with head and neck cancer. The specimen sequenced was PBMCs. V usage is TRBV2 and J usage is TRBJ1-1, with no clear D. DNA for the CDR3: TGTGCCAGCAGTGACGATAGGGACACTGAAGCTTTCTTT. Protein product: CASSDDRDTEAFF.